These T cell receptor beta chains were read from a single sample in a study of cytomegalovirus exposure and HLA in healthy donors. Sequenced by immunoSEQ multiplex PCR; TCRdb stores in-frame clones only, minus some. Of 150,000 to 200,000 clones in the sample, more than 70% were seen once. Input material: PBMCs. These receptors all come from a woman younger than 35 in good health and CMV-seronegative. The CDR3 runs from the conserved cysteine through the conserved F or W. The D gene is left open where the match is weak. Where a row states a size, it is once, few, many or the class of an expanded clone; other rows omit it.

j_call: TRBJ2-3; clone_size: NA; cdr3_length: 15; d_call: TRBD1; v_call: TRBV11-2; cdr3_aa: CASRGQTLSTDTQYF; cdr3_nt: TGTGCCAGCAGGGGACAGACCCTTAGCACAGATACGCAGTATTTT
j_call: TRBJ2-7; clone_size: NA; cdr3_length: 14; d_call: TRBD1; v_call: TRBV5-3; cdr3_aa: CARSKTGVLYEQYF; cdr3_nt: TGTGCCAGAAGCAAGACAGGGGTGCTCTACGAGCAGTACTTC
j_call: TRBJ1-2; clone_size: NA; cdr3_length: 15; d_call: TRBD1; v_call: TRBV5-1; cdr3_aa: CASSLSQGVLYGYTF; cdr3_nt: TGCGCCAGCAGCTTGTCTCAGGGGGTGCTGTACGGCTACACCTTC
j_call: TRBJ2-2; clone_size: NA; cdr3_length: 14; d_call: TRBD2; v_call: TRBV19; cdr3_aa: CASSPLGGTGELFF; cdr3_nt: TGTGCCAGTAGCCCCCTGGGAGGGACCGGGGAGCTGTTTTTT
j_call: TRBJ1-2; clone_size: NA; cdr3_length: 15; d_call: TRBD1; v_call: TRBV6-1; cdr3_aa: CASSERRQGWNGYTF; cdr3_nt: TGTGCCAGCAGTGAAAGAAGACAGGGATGGAATGGCTACACCTTC
j_call: TRBJ1-2; clone_size: NA; cdr3_length: 17; d_call: NA; v_call: TRBV4-1; cdr3_aa: CASSHRYRAEANYGYTF; cdr3_nt: TGCGCCAGCAGCCACCGATACAGGGCCGAAGCTAACTATGGCTACACCTTC
j_call: TRBJ1-1; clone_size: NA; cdr3_length: 12; d_call: TRBD1; v_call: TRBV10-3; cdr3_aa: CAIRQGGTEAFF; cdr3_nt: TGTGCCATTCGACAGGGTGGGACTGAAGCTTTCTTT
j_call: TRBJ1-5; clone_size: NA; cdr3_length: 13; d_call: NA; v_call: TRBV19; cdr3_aa: CASSMALGRPQHF; cdr3_nt: TGTGCCAGTAGTATGGCCCTGGGGCGGCCCCAGCATTTT
j_call: TRBJ1-2; clone_size: once; cdr3_length: 14; d_call: NA; v_call: TRBV5-1; cdr3_aa: CASRMGQGNYGYTF; cdr3_nt: TGCGCCAGCAGAATGGGGCAGGGTAACTATGGCTACACCTTC
j_call: TRBJ2-1; clone_size: NA; cdr3_length: 14; d_call: TRBD2; v_call: TRBV10-2; cdr3_aa: CASSLAETYNEQFF; cdr3_nt: TGCGCCAGCAGCCTAGCGGAGACCTACAATGAGCAGTTCTTC
j_call: TRBJ2-5; clone_size: NA; cdr3_length: 14; d_call: NA; v_call: TRBV5-1; cdr3_aa: CASSSRQRHETQYF; cdr3_nt: TGCGCCAGCAGCTCCCGACAGCGTCACGAGACCCAGTACTTC
j_call: TRBJ2-1; clone_size: once; cdr3_length: 16; d_call: TRBD2; v_call: TRBV6-5; cdr3_aa: CASSLVAGGVLGEQFF; cdr3_nt: TGTGCCAGCAGTTTGGTAGCGGGGGGCGTTTTGGGAGAGCAGTTCTTC
j_call: TRBJ2-1; clone_size: NA; cdr3_length: 13; d_call: NA; v_call: TRBV25-1; cdr3_aa: CASSEYDLHEQFF; cdr3_nt: TGTGCCAGCAGTGAATATGACTTGCATGAGCAGTTCTTC
j_call: TRBJ1-1; clone_size: once; cdr3_length: 13; d_call: NA; v_call: TRBV29-1; cdr3_aa: CSVKPTVNTEAFF; cdr3_nt: TGCAGCGTGAAACCGACAGTGAACACTGAAGCTTTCTTT
j_call: TRBJ1-1; clone_size: few; cdr3_length: 13; d_call: NA; v_call: TRBV6-5; cdr3_aa: CASSYGTGGEAFF; cdr3_nt: TGTGCCAGCAGTTACGGGACGGGAGGGGAAGCTTTCTTT
j_call: TRBJ2-1; clone_size: NA; cdr3_length: 15; d_call: NA; v_call: TRBV5-1; cdr3_aa: CASSLSLTRFHEQFF; cdr3_nt: TGCGCCAGCAGCTTGTCTCTGACTAGATTCCATGAGCAGTTCTTC
j_call: TRBJ2-2; clone_size: many; cdr3_length: 15; d_call: NA; v_call: TRBV28; cdr3_aa: CASKIRHTNTGELFF; cdr3_nt: TGTGCCAGCAAGATACGACACACGAACACCGGGGAGCTGTTTTTT
j_call: TRBJ1-3; clone_size: NA; cdr3_length: 15; d_call: TRBD1; v_call: TRBV5-6; cdr3_aa: CASSLWDSAGNTIYF; cdr3_nt: TGTGCCAGCAGCTTGTGGGACAGCGCTGGAAACACCATATATTTT
j_call: TRBJ1-5; clone_size: NA; cdr3_length: 15; d_call: NA; v_call: TRBV4-1; cdr3_aa: CASSQGGRGDQPQHF; cdr3_nt: TGCGCCAGCAGCCAAGGGGGCCGAGGCGATCAGCCCCAGCATTTT
j_call: TRBJ1-1; clone_size: NA; cdr3_length: 13; d_call: NA; v_call: TRBV27; cdr3_aa: CASSLGGRTEAFF; cdr3_nt: TGTGCCAGCAGTTTGGGGGGGAGAACTGAAGCTTTCTTT
j_call: TRBJ1-2; clone_size: NA; cdr3_length: 15; d_call: TRBD1; v_call: TRBV18; cdr3_aa: CASSPPRGHNYGYTF; cdr3_nt: TGTGCCAGCTCACCACCGAGGGGGCATAACTATGGCTACACCTTC
j_call: TRBJ2-7; clone_size: NA; cdr3_length: 13; d_call: TRBD2; v_call: TRBV11-2; cdr3_aa: CASSFRLAYEQYF; cdr3_nt: TGTGCCAGCAGCTTCCGACTAGCTTACGAGCAGTACTTC
j_call: TRBJ2-1; clone_size: NA; cdr3_length: 12; d_call: NA; v_call: TRBV19; cdr3_aa: CASMIQPDEQFF; cdr3_nt: TGTGCCAGTATGATTCAACCGGATGAGCAGTTCTTC
j_call: TRBJ1-1; clone_size: NA; cdr3_length: 15; d_call: NA; v_call: TRBV11-2; cdr3_aa: CASSLESGGNTEAFF; cdr3_nt: TGTGCCAGCAGCTTAGAATCGGGGGGGAACACTGAAGCTTTCTTT
j_call: TRBJ1-1; clone_size: NA; cdr3_length: 16; d_call: NA; v_call: TRBV30; cdr3_aa: CAWSALFGGGNTEAFF; cdr3_nt: TGTGCCTGGAGTGCACTTTTCGGGGGTGGAAACACTGAAGCTTTCTTT
j_call: TRBJ1-1; clone_size: NA; cdr3_length: 13; d_call: NA; v_call: TRBV9; cdr3_aa: CASSVTGLAEAFF; cdr3_nt: TGTGCCAGCAGCGTTACAGGGTTGGCTGAAGCTTTCTTT
j_call: TRBJ2-1; clone_size: NA; cdr3_length: 16; d_call: NA; v_call: TRBV5-4; cdr3_aa: CASSRGRRGYYNEQFF; cdr3_nt: TGTGCCAGCAGCCGTGGGAGGAGGGGATACTACAATGAGCAGTTCTTC
j_call: TRBJ2-2; clone_size: NA; cdr3_length: 21; d_call: NA; v_call: TRBV7-6; cdr3_aa: CASSLVGSARGFGTNTGELFF; cdr3_nt: TGTGCCAGCAGCTTGGTGGGATCCGCTAGGGGATTTGGTACGAACACCGGGGAGCTGTTTTTT
j_call: TRBJ2-7; clone_size: NA; cdr3_length: 14; d_call: TRBD2; v_call: TRBV5-6; cdr3_aa: CASSWTSGRGEQYF; cdr3_nt: TGTGCCAGCAGCTGGACTAGCGGGAGGGGCGAGCAGTACTTC
j_call: TRBJ2-1; clone_size: NA; cdr3_length: 14; d_call: TRBD1; v_call: TRBV27; cdr3_aa: CGSRQGESYNEQFF; cdr3_nt: TGTGGCTCAAGACAGGGCGAATCCTACAATGAGCAGTTCTTC
j_call: TRBJ1-2; clone_size: NA; cdr3_length: 15; d_call: NA; v_call: TRBV7-9; cdr3_aa: CASIDPDRSGYGYTF; cdr3_nt: TGTGCCAGCATTGATCCAGACAGAAGTGGTTATGGCTACACCTTC
j_call: TRBJ2-1; clone_size: NA; cdr3_length: 15; d_call: TRBD2; v_call: TRBV4-1; cdr3_aa: CASSPKAGGGTEQFF; cdr3_nt: TGCGCCAGCAGCCCCAAAGCGGGAGGGGGGACGGAGCAGTTCTTC
j_call: TRBJ2-7; clone_size: few; cdr3_length: 15; d_call: TRBD2; v_call: TRBV4-2; cdr3_aa: CASSQALAGGHEQYF; cdr3_nt: TGTGCCAGCAGCCAAGCTCTAGCGGGGGGTCACGAGCAGTACTTC
j_call: TRBJ2-5; clone_size: NA; cdr3_length: 11; d_call: NA; v_call: TRBV7-9; cdr3_aa: CASSPRETQYF; cdr3_nt: TGTGCCAGCAGCCCCAGGGAGACCCAGTACTTC
j_call: TRBJ2-2; clone_size: NA; cdr3_length: 18; d_call: TRBD2; v_call: TRBV19; cdr3_aa: CASSIRGLAGGSAGELFF; cdr3_nt: TGTGCCAGTAGTATAAGGGGCCTAGCGGGAGGTTCGGCCGGGGAGCTGTTTTTT
j_call: TRBJ2-5; clone_size: NA; cdr3_length: 13; d_call: NA; v_call: TRBV5-4; cdr3_aa: CASSAASQETQYF; cdr3_nt: TGTGCCAGCAGCGCTGCTAGCCAAGAGACCCAGTACTTC
j_call: TRBJ1-2; clone_size: NA; cdr3_length: 16; d_call: TRBD1; v_call: TRBV7-9; cdr3_aa: CASSPGTGSLSYGYTF; cdr3_nt: TGTGCCAGCAGCCCCGGGACAGGGAGCCTCTCCTATGGCTACACCTTC
j_call: TRBJ2-5; clone_size: NA; cdr3_length: 14; d_call: TRBD2; v_call: TRBV15; cdr3_aa: CATSAGGALETQYF; cdr3_nt: TGTGCCACCAGCGCGGGGGGCGCGTTAGAGACCCAGTACTTC
j_call: TRBJ2-1; clone_size: NA; cdr3_length: 15; d_call: NA; v_call: TRBV5-1; cdr3_aa: CASSFSGPQYNEQFF; cdr3_nt: TGCGCCAGCAGCTTTAGTGGGCCCCAATACAATGAGCAGTTCTTC
j_call: TRBJ1-1; clone_size: NA; cdr3_length: 15; d_call: NA; v_call: TRBV25-1; cdr3_aa: CASSELYSENTEAFF; cdr3_nt: TGTGCCAGCAGTGAACTTTACAGTGAGAACACTGAAGCTTTCTTT
j_call: TRBJ2-3; clone_size: NA; cdr3_length: 15; d_call: TRBD1; v_call: TRBV5-1; cdr3_aa: CASSLEGTGMDTQYF; cdr3_nt: TGCGCCAGCAGCTTGGAGGGGACAGGGATGGATACGCAGTATTTT
j_call: TRBJ2-3; clone_size: NA; cdr3_length: 14; d_call: TRBD1; v_call: TRBV6-6; cdr3_aa: CASSKRTGLDTQYF; cdr3_nt: TGTGCCAGCAGTAAGCGGACAGGGCTAGATACGCAGTATTTT
j_call: TRBJ1-3; clone_size: NA; cdr3_length: 19; d_call: NA; v_call: TRBV4-2; cdr3_aa: CASSQDGGREWSPGNTIYF; cdr3_nt: TGTGCCAGCAGCCAAGATGGGGGCAGGGAGTGGAGCCCTGGAAACACCATATATTTT
j_call: TRBJ1-1; clone_size: NA; cdr3_length: 20; d_call: TRBD1; v_call: TRBV30; cdr3_aa: CAWKGVVGTGGSLWNTEAFF; cdr3_nt: TGTGCCTGGAAGGGGGTTGTTGGGACAGGGGGCTCCCTCTGGAACACTGAAGCTTTCTTT
j_call: TRBJ2-7; clone_size: NA; cdr3_length: 15; d_call: TRBD1; v_call: TRBV18; cdr3_aa: CASSPSSGGSYEQYF; cdr3_nt: TGTGCCAGCTCACCCTCTTCAGGGGGCTCCTACGAGCAGTACTTC
j_call: TRBJ2-7; clone_size: NA; cdr3_length: 14; d_call: TRBD1; v_call: TRBV5-4; cdr3_aa: CASAPPGGSYEQYF; cdr3_nt: TGTGCCAGCGCGCCCCCAGGGGGTTCTTACGAGCAGTACTTC
j_call: TRBJ1-2; clone_size: NA; cdr3_length: 15; d_call: TRBD1; v_call: TRBV15; cdr3_aa: CATSRRQGLGYGYTF; cdr3_nt: TGTGCCACCAGCAGAAGACAGGGTTTGGGCTATGGCTACACCTTC
j_call: TRBJ2-5; clone_size: NA; cdr3_length: 14; d_call: TRBD2; v_call: TRBV30; cdr3_aa: CAWGRTSGVETQYF; cdr3_nt: TGTGCCTGGGGGAGGACTAGCGGGGTTGAGACCCAGTACTTC
j_call: TRBJ2-5; clone_size: few; cdr3_length: 17; d_call: TRBD2; v_call: TRBV7-2; cdr3_aa: CASSLVLIAGGRETQYF; cdr3_nt: TGTGCCAGCAGCTTAGTTCTTATAGCGGGGGGGCGAGAGACCCAGTACTTC